This record concerns one T cell receptor beta chain sequence. The sample is drawn from a study of blood T cell repertoires in COVID-19. Profiling relied on immunoSEQ multiplex PCR, and the TCRdb table lists in-frame clones only, not all of them. The sample records 200,000 to 250,000 clones, 85% being singletons. Germline CDR1 and CDR2: SGHRS and YFSETQ. Between the trimmed V and J ends, which lost 0 bases and 4 bases, there was a span of 10 bases. This CDR3 is 14 amino acids long. The sequence came from a man aged 40-50 years who had recovered from COVID-19. The material sequenced was PBMCs or T cells enriched from blood (not recorded which). This chain joins TRBV5-1 and TRBJ2-5; perhaps TRBD2 as D (6 bases). The CDR3 DNA is TGCGCCAGCAGCTTGGCCGTCGGGGGAGAGACCCAGTACTTC. Translated: CASSLAVGGETQYF. Combining the CDR3 with reference TRBV5-1 and TRBJ2-5 gives the whole variable domain KAGVTQTPRYLIKTRGQQVTLSCSPISGHRSVSWYQQTPGQGLQFLFEYFSETQRNKGNFPGRFSGRQFSNSRSEMNVSTLELGDSALYLCASSLAVGGETQYFGPGTRLLVL.